Below, 24 T cell receptor beta chains from the same sample are listed, as sequenced in a study of T cells in women clearing cervical HPV infection. Assay: immunoSEQ multiplex PCR; the TCRdb copy retains only in-frame clones and omits some. This sample contains about 31,000 clones. Sequenced material: blood buffy coat. All receptors derive from a woman aged 18-70 years with a cervical HPV16 infection that either progressed to CIN3+ or cleared (not recorded which).

CDR3 residues: CASSPNTPRGYGYTF. Incomplete CDR3 DNA: TGTGCCAGCAGCCCCAACACACCACGAGGCTATGGC. The chain links TRBV16 to TRBJ1-2; D is uncertain. The CDR3 end is not reached by the read, which stops 3 residues before it; the germline J gene fills it in. The V end lost 4 bases, the J end lost 4 bases, and 16 bases lay between the germline ends. Germline-derived CDR1 and CDR2 are KGHSY and FQNENV. The CDR3 is 15 amino acids.

Details on this clone: The sequenced fragment ends 3 residues before the CDR3 boundary, so the rest is inferred from the germline J gene. The chain has TRBV20-1 and TRBJ2-3, with 10 positions matching TRBD1. Germline lookup yields CDR1 DFQATT and CDR2 SNEGSKA (reference sequence). The CDR3 loop spans 15 amino acids. CDR3 DNA (partial): TGCAGTGCTCCTCCCCACGACAGGGGGCGTCAGACG. It is translated as CSAPPHDRGRQT. The entire CDR3 reads CSAPPHDRGRQTQYF.

With regard to this clone: The observed sequence ends 3 residues before the CDR3 terminus, with the missing tail filled in from the germline J gene. The chain uses TRBV20-1 and TRBJ2-7, with TRBD2 identical over 12 bases. There are 15 residues in the CDR3. J was trimmed by 1 base and V by 6 bases; bases with no gene match: 7. Looked up from germline, CDR1 is DFQATT and CDR2 is SNEGSKA (reference sequence). CDR3 DNA (partial): TGCAGTGCCCGTCCGACTAGCGGGGGTTCCTACGAG. Encoded protein: CSARPTSGGSYE. The CDR3, in full, reads CSARPTSGGSYEQYF.

A remark on this clone: The CDR3 end falls 3 residues outside the read, so it is completed with the germline J gene. The chain links TRBV12-3 or TRBV12-4 to TRBJ2-7; no firm D call. The CDR3 is 12 amino acids. V dropped 5 bases and J dropped 0 bases, with 5 bases sitting between them. The CDR3 region is CASSPNSYEQYF. CDR3 DNA, as far as it was read: TGTGCCAGCAGTCCAAACTCCTACGAG.

The chain's CDR3 is CASSSPGTGTNTEAFF. The DNA read from the CDR3 is TGTGCCAGCAGTTCACCCGGGACAGGGACAAACACTGAA. The chain has TRBV28 and TRBJ1-1; 9 nucleotides line up with TRBD1. The read gets to within 3 residues of the CDR3 end, and the germline J gene fills in the rest. J lost 2 bases, V lost 4 bases, and 8 bases had no gene match. CDR3 length equals 16 residues. Germline CDR1 MDHEN, CDR2 SYDVKM.

As concerns this clone: Relative to the germline gene, one junction end is altered; a read error may explain this. The sample has other DNA sequences that encode this CDR3 too. The CDR3 loop reads CASSLAFRGFSNTIYF. CDR3 DNA, as far as it was read: TGCGCCAGCAGCTTGGCCTTCAGGGGGTTTAGTAACACA. The chain has TRBV5-1 and TRBJ1-3; 7 bases are a match to TRBD1. The observed sequence ends 3 residues before the CDR3 terminus, with the missing tail filled in from the germline J gene. The germline V gene has CDR1 SGHRS and CDR2 YFSETQ. The CDR3 covers 16 residues.

As regards this clone: With the read ending 3 residues before the CDR3 end, the germline J gene is used to fill in that end. The chain carries TRBV20-1 and TRBJ1-6, with a possible D match to TRBD1 (5 bases). The ends were cut back, 5 bases at V and 9 bases at J, with 14 bases in the middle. CDR3 length: 13 amino acids. Germline-derived CDR1 and CDR2 are DFQATT and SNEGSKA (reference sequence). CDR3: CSACPTVSSPLHF. The part of the CDR3 DNA that was read is TGCAGTGCTTGCCCGACAGTCAGTTCACCC.

With regard to this clone: The sequenced fragment ends 3 residues before the CDR3 boundary, so the rest is inferred from the germline J gene. V is TRBV7-3 and J is TRBJ2-5, with 14 bases that match TRBD2. The CDR3 contains 15 residues. The junction had 4 bases not matched to a gene; V was cut back by 5 bases and J by 5 bases. Germline CDR1 is SGHTA and CDR2 is FQGTGA. CDR3 DNA, as far as it was read: TGTGCCAGCAGCGCCGGGACTAGCGGGAGTGAGACC. Its protein product is CASSAGTSGSET. The CDR3 as a whole reads CASSAGTSGSETQYF. Looking up the rest from reference TRBV7-3 and TRBJ2-5 gives the full variable domain: GAGVSQTPSNKVTEKGKYVELRCDPISGHTALYWYRQSLGQGPEFLIYFQGTGAADDSGLPNDRFFAVRPEGSVSTLKIQRTERGDSAVYLCASSAGTSGSETQYFGPGTRLLVL.

As regards this clone: The CDR3 end falls 3 residues outside the read, so it is completed with the germline J gene. The chain uses TRBV20-1 and TRBJ2-2; no reliable D call. The CDR3 consists of 14 residues. Per germline, CDR1 DFQATT and CDR2 SNEGSKA (reference sequence). Trimming removed 3 bases at V and 2 bases at J, with 10 bases between. The CDR3 protein is CSARQEGNTGELFF. Incomplete CDR3 DNA: TGCAGTGCTAGGCAGGAAGGTAACACCGGGGAG.

As to this clone: The read halts 3 residues ahead of the CDR3 end, with the missing end drawn from the germline J gene. V is TRBV14 and J is TRBJ2-7; possible D gene TRBD2, 6 bases. The germline V and J ends were trimmed by 4 bases and 2 bases, with 12 bases remaining between them. Per germline, CDR1 SGHDN and CDR2 FVKESK. The CDR3 loop spans 14 amino acids. This CDR3 reads CASSLSRGTYEQYF. The CDR3 bases that were read are TGTGCCAGCAGCCTAAGCCGGGGGACCTACGAG.

Concerning this clone itself: The read ends 3 residues before the CDR3 terminus; that terminus is restored from the germline J gene. The V and J genes are TRBV18 and TRBJ2-1; D might be TRBD2 (7 bases). Germline lookup yields CDR1 KGHSH and CDR2 LQKENI. Between the trimmed V and J ends, which lost 3 bases and 4 bases, there was a span of 22 bases. This CDR3 contains 18 residues. CDR3 DNA (partial): TGTGCCAGCTCACCGGACGGGGGGCCACCCCAAACATACAATGAG. Amino acids: CASSPDGGPPQTYNE. The full CDR3 is CASSPDGGPPQTYNEQFF.

A word on this clone: The read is 3 residues too short to cover the CDR3 end, so that end is filled in from the germline J gene. The rearrangement joins TRBV20-1 to TRBJ1-2; D possibly corresponds to TRBD1 (5 bases). CDR3 size: 14 residues. Germline lookup yields CDR1 DFQATT and CDR2 SNEGSKA (reference sequence). The CDR3 bases that were read are TGCAGTGGGGGGAGCGGGGGGGTAAAAAAGACC. Encoded protein: CSGGSGGVKKT. In full, the CDR3 reads CSGGSGGVKKTYTF.

On this clone itself: Read coverage stops 3 residues before the CDR3 terminus; the germline J gene supplies the remainder. The rearrangement links TRBV19 to TRBJ2-1; a weak D match, TRBD1 (6 bases). This CDR3 has 13 residues. The germline CDR1 and CDR2 sequences are LNHDA and SQIVND (reference sequence). V lost 5 bases and J 8 bases, leaving 13 bases between the germline ends. CDR3 bases read: TGTGCCAGTAGTTCGACAGGTTGGTATGAG. This translates into CASSSTGWYE. The full CDR3 protein reads CASSSTGWYEQFF.

Considering frequency, this clone is medium-sized. The read stops 3 residues short of the end of the CDR3; the missing end is completed from the germline J gene. This chain connects TRBV2 to TRBJ2-5; 8 bases line up with TRBD1. CDR1 and CDR2 (germline): SNHLY, FYNNEI. The CDR3 has 14 amino acids. The V gene end was trimmed by 6 bases and the J gene end by 2 bases; junction bases not matched to a gene: 5. Here the CDR3 reads CASRPRDRQETQYF. The DNA read from the CDR3 is TGTGCCAGCAGGCCCAGGGACAGGCAAGAGACC.

Notes on this clone: The missing CDR3 end, 3 residues past where the read stops, is filled in from the germline J gene. The V call is TRBV2, the J call TRBJ2-3; tentative D call: TRBD1 (6 bases). The CDR3 contains 13 residues. Germline loops: CDR1 SNHLY, CDR2 FYNNEI. The sequenced part of the CDR3 DNA is TGTGCCAGCAGTGACAGGGGCAATCAGCCG. Its protein product is CASSDRGNQP. The full CDR3 reads CASSDRGNQPQYF.

With regard to this clone: The read ends 3 residues early relative to the CDR3; the germline J gene fills the gap. The rearrangement uses TRBV18 and TRBJ2-7, with 8 positions matching TRBD2. The junction had 5 bases not matched to a gene; V was cut back by 1 base and J by 0 bases. Germline CDR1 and CDR2: KGHSH and LQKENI. There are 16 residues in the CDR3. CDR3 sequence reads: CASSPLAGPSSYEQYF. The CDR3 bases that were read are TGTGCCAGCTCACCACTAGCGGGGCCAAGCTCCTACGAG.

Concerning this clone: The missing CDR3 end, 3 residues past where the read stops, is filled in from the germline J gene. V gene TRBV20-1 combines with J gene TRBJ2-4, with a tentative D call TRBD2 (6 bases). The CDR3 extends over 15 amino acids. The V end lost 0 bases, the J end lost 3 bases, and 12 bases lay between the germline ends. Germline V gives CDR1 DFQATT, CDR2 SNEGSKA (reference sequence). The CDR3 loop reads CSARDKLGGKNIQYF. The sequenced part of the CDR3 DNA is TGCAGTGCTAGAGATAAGTTGGGGGGCAAAAACATT.

As for this clone: The CDR3 extends 3 residues past the end of the read, so its final part is completed from the germline J gene. The V call is TRBV19, the J call TRBJ1-1, with TRBD1 as a possible D gene (5 bases). Trimming took 4 bases from V and 1 from J, leaving 7 bases between them. Germline CDR1 LNHDA, CDR2 SQIVND (reference sequence). There are 13 residues in the CDR3. The sequenced part of the CDR3 DNA is TGTGCCAGTAGTAAGGGGAGGAACACTGAA. It specifies CASSKGRNTE. The whole CDR3 reads CASSKGRNTEAFF.

The covered CDR3 bases are TGCAGTGCTAGAGATGGAGGACTAGCGGGGGATGAG. It encodes CSARDGGLAGDE. The CDR3 in its entirety is CSARDGGLAGDEQFF. The rearrangement uses TRBV20-1 and TRBJ2-1, with TRBD2 identical over 13 bases. The read ends 3 residues shy of where the CDR3 ends; the end is completed using the germline J gene. From germline, CDR1 is DFQATT and CDR2 SNEGSKA (reference sequence). V was pared by 0 bases and J by 8 bases, with 4 bases of the junction left unmatched. The CDR3 consists of 15 residues.

Points on this clone: The read terminates 3 residues ahead of where the CDR3 ends, so the germline J gene completes it. This chain links TRBV20-1 with TRBJ2-1; 9 bases map to TRBD1. Germline assignment: CDR1 DFQATT and CDR2 SNEGSKA (reference sequence). V shed 0 bases, J shed 2 bases, and the junction held 5 bases outside the gene matches. The CDR3 is made up of 16 amino acids. The CDR3 is CSARDATGGPYNEQFF. Incomplete CDR3 DNA: TGCAGTGCTAGAGACGCGACAGGGGGACCCTACAATGAG.

As to this clone: The read comes to an end 3 residues before the CDR3 does, leaving the germline J gene to fill in the end. The gene calls are TRBV20-1 and TRBJ1-1, with 7 bases fitting TRBD1. This CDR3 comprises 16 residues. With V trimmed by 5 bases and J by 1 base, 13 bases remained unmatched. Germline CDR1 and CDR2: DFQATT and SNEGSKA (reference sequence). The CDR3 spells CSALDRDRLENTEAFF. The CDR3 bases that were read are TGCAGTGCTTTAGACCGGGACAGACTCGAGAACACTGAA.

On this clone itself: The read halts 3 residues ahead of the CDR3 end, with the missing end drawn from the germline J gene. In the same sample, other DNA sequences code for this CDR3. The genes are TRBV18 and TRBJ1-1; D remains ambiguous. Looked up from germline, CDR1 is KGHSH and CDR2 is LQKENI. This CDR3 region has 14 residues. V lost 3 bases and J lost 2, with 10 bases in between. The sequenced CDR3 bases are TGTGCCAGCTCACCTAGCCGGGGAAACACTGAA. Its translation: CASSPSRGNTE. The CDR3 reads in full as CASSPSRGNTEAFF.

Turning to this clone: The DNA ends 3 residues before the CDR3 does, and the rest of the CDR3 is filled in from the germline J gene. The rearrangement links TRBV20-1 to TRBJ1-6; 8 bases line up with TRBD1. Germline V gives CDR1 DFQATT, CDR2 SNEGSKA (reference sequence). The length of the CDR3 is 16 residues. V lost 3 bases and J lost 0; bases outside the gene matches: 4. CDR3 DNA (partial): TGCAGTGCTAGTAGCAGGGGGCACTCCTATAATTCACCC. It encodes CSASSRGHSYNSP. The whole CDR3 is CSASSRGHSYNSPLHF.

With regard to this clone: The CDR3 extends 3 residues past the end of the read, so its final part is completed from the germline J gene. The rearrangement uses TRBV7-2 and TRBJ2-2; D perhaps matches TRBD1 (6 bases). The CDR3 contains 13 residues. Germline CDR1 SGHTA, CDR2 FQGNSA. The CDR3 here is CASSLDRVEKLFF. The CDR3 DNA, read in part, is TGTGCCAGCAGCTTAGACAGGGTTGAAAAG.